What follows are 5 T cell receptor beta chains derived from one specimen sequenced in a study of blood T cell repertoires in COVID-19. Data came from immunoSEQ multiplex PCR; TCRdb stores just in-frame clones and leaves some out. The table shows roughly 200,000 clones, with around four fifths occurring only once. The sequencing sample was made of PBMCs or T cells enriched from blood (not recorded which). These receptors all stem from a man in his forties who had recovered from COVID-19.

This chain uses TRBV5-4 with TRBJ2-5; 9 nucleotides match TRBD2. The CDR3 is made up of 16 amino acids. Germline V gene lookup returns CDR1 SGHNT and CDR2 YYREEE (reference sequence). With V trimmed by 1 base and J by 2 bases, 6 bases remained unmatched. The CDR3 reads CASSLSLAGFQETQYF. For the CDR3, the DNA is TGTGCCAGCAGCTTGAGTCTAGCGGGGTTTCAAGAGACCCAGTACTTC.

The V gene is TRBV3-1 (or the pseudogene TRBV3-2), the J gene TRBJ1-1; maybe TRBD1 (6 bases). Trimming took off 4 bases at V and 7 bases at J, with 10 bases between the two ends. Looked up from germline, CDR1 is LGHDT and CDR2 is YNNKEL (reference sequence). The CDR3 extends over 12 amino acids. The DNA for the CDR3 is TGTGCCAGCAGCCGGAACAGGGATGAAGCTTTCTTT. Encoded protein: CASSRNRDEAFF.

The rearrangement joins TRBV19 to TRBJ1-2; 9 bases map to TRBD1. The CDR3 covers 16 residues. The germline V gene encodes CDR1 LNHDA and CDR2 SQIVND (reference sequence). Trimming at V came to 5 bases and at J to 7 bases, leaving 14 bases not matched to a gene. The CDR3 DNA sequence: TGTGCCAGTAGTCCTTTCCGGGACAGGGCAGGGTCTGGCTACACCTTC. Protein product: CASSPFRDRAGSGYTF.

The J gene is TRBJ2-7, the V gene TRBV28; D remains unclear. There are 13 residues in the CDR3. The germline V and J ends were trimmed by 7 bases and 1 base, with 11 bases remaining between them. Germline V CDR1 and CDR2: MDHEN, SYDVKM. The CDR3 protein is CASTTYSSYEQYF. For the CDR3, the DNA is TGTGCCAGCACGACATACAGTTCCTACGAGCAGTACTTC.

The V call is TRBV24-1, the J call TRBJ1-2; no reliable D call. In germline, CDR1 is KGHDR, CDR2 SFDVKD. The CDR3 spans 12 residues. This CDR3 reads CGRVARRYGYTF. CDR3 nucleotide sequence: TGTGGAAGGGTCGCTAGGAGGTATGGCTACACCTTC.